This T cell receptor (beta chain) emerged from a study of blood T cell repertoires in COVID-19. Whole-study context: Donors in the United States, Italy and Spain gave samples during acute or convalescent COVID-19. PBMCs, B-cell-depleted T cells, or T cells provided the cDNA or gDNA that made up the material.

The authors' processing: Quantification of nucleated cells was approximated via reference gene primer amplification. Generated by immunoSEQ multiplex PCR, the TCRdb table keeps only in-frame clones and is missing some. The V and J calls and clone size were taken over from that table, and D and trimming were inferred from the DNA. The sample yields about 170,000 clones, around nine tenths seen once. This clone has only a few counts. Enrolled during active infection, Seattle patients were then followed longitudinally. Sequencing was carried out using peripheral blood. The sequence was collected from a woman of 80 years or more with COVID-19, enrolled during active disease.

The CDR3: CASSTGGAGVATEAFF. CDR3 bases: TGTGCCAGCAGTACAGGGGGCGCGGGAGTGGCCACTGAAGCTTTCTTT. The V gene is TRBV28, the J gene TRBJ1-1, with 9 bases that match TRBD1. This CDR3 region has 16 residues. J gave up 4 bases and V 5 bases, and 11 bases lay outside the gene matches. The germline CDR1 and CDR2 sequences are MDHEN and SYDVKM. Together with reference TRBV28 and TRBJ1-1, the CDR3 gives the full variable domain: DVKVTQSSRYLVKRTGEKVFLECVQDMDHENMFWYRQDPGLGLRLIYFSYDVKMKEKGDIPEGYSVSREKKERFSLILESASTNQTSMYLCASSTGGAGVATEAFFGQGTRLTVV.